The 32 T cell receptor beta chains in this list originate from one sample, sequenced in a study of regulatory T cells in long-lasting Graves disease. To make TCR beta libraries, researchers used iRepertoire HTBI primers and Arm-PCR of CDR3 regions. TCRdb reprocessed the multiplex PCR reads via MiXCR and lists one record per CDR3 protein. Here the sample spans some 320,000 distinct CDR3 sequences, under 20% being singletons. Time point noted: newly diagnosed GD, antithyroid drugs for less than 3 months. Generation of the TCR library employed RNA extracted from PBMCs. The input for sequencing was peripheral blood mononuclear cells (PBMCs), taken at new diagnosis, from a patient treated with antithyroid drugs. The source of these receptors is a female donor with Graves disease.

Comments on this clonotype: A much larger clonotype is one base distant, so this may be a read error. The CDR3 region is CAPTRSPAGGLNTGELFF. As DNA, the CDR3 is TGTGCCCCCACCCGTTCTCCGGCGGGAGGGCTCAACACCGGGGAGCTGTTTTTT. The chain uses TRBV6-8 and TRBJ2-2, with 9 bases that match TRBD2. The CDR3 spans 18 residues. With V trimmed by 11 bases and J by 2 bases, 18 bases remained unmatched. The V gene's germline CDR1 is MNHGY and CDR2 SAAAGT.

This clonotype occurred many times. The chain uses TRBV2 and TRBJ1-2, with 8 bases matching TRBD1. The V gene end was trimmed by 6 bases and the J gene end by 4 bases; junction bases not matched to a gene: 7. CDR1 is SNHLY and CDR2 is FYNNEI in the germline V gene. The CDR3 sequence is 14 residues long. The CDR3 loop is CASSRGQGGYGYTF. The CDR3 nucleotides are TGTGCCAGCAGCCGCGGACAGGGCGGCTATGGCTACACCTTC.

There are many counts of this clonotype. The V gene is TRBV30, the J gene TRBJ2-6; D gene unclear. CDR1 is GTSNPN, CDR2 SVGIG, per germline (reference sequence). Trimming cost V 1 base and J 0 bases, with 10 bases left between them. CDR3 length equals 16 residues. CDR3 nucleotide sequence: TGTGCCTGGAGTGATCAAGCGATCTCTGGGGCCAACGTCCTGACTTTC. It encodes CAWSDQAISGANVLTF.

This clonotype was found a few times. The J gene is TRBJ2-7, the V gene TRBV18; perhaps D is TRBD1 or TRBD2 (6 bases each). CDR1 and CDR2 (germline): KGHSH, LQKENI. The CDR3 sequence is 15 residues long. V lost 3 bases and J lost 0, with 12 bases in between. The CDR3: CASSPGGSRSYEQYF. The CDR3 DNA reads as TGTGCCAGCTCACCCGGGGGCAGCCGCTCCTACGAGCAGTACTTC.

This clonotype was seen at least ten times. The V gene is TRBV7-8, the J gene TRBJ2-5; D might be TRBD1 (6 bases). V gave up 5 bases and J gave up 4 bases, with 20 bases separating them. Germline V lookup: CDR1 SGHVS, CDR2 FQNEAQ. The CDR3 sequence is 16 residues long. The CDR3 is CASSPSPGHSLETQYF. CDR3 sequence (DNA): TGTGCCAGCAGCCCGTCCCCGGGACATTCGTTAGAGACCCAGTACTTC.

About this clonotype itself: It is likely a read error, because the conserved phenylalanine at the end of the CDR3 is missing. The chain joins TRBV2 to TRBJ2-7; D perhaps matches TRBD2 (6 bases). Trimming removed 6 bases from V and 0 bases from J, with 18 bases in between. CDR3 size: 16 residues. CDR1 SNHLY and CDR2 FYNNEI come from the germline V gene. The CDR3 bases are TGTGCCAGCAGACGCCGGGACTTTATAAGCTCCTACGAGCAGTACCTC. As protein: CASRRRDFISSYEQYL.

In regard to this clonotype: The CDR3 ends on some other residue instead of the conserved phenylalanine or tryptophan, so this is likely a read error. V and J are TRBV11-2 and TRBJ2-3; D gene ambiguous. Trimming shortened V by 3 bases and J by 4 bases, and 17 bases separated the two germline ends. The CDR3 extends over 16 amino acids. Germline assignment: CDR1 SGHAT and CDR2 FQNNGV. In DNA form, the CDR3 reads TGTGCCAGCAGCTTTTGGCCCTCCCAGGCAGCAGATACGCAGTATGTT. Translation: CASSFWPSQAADTQYV.

This clonotype occurred many times. The chain employs TRBV6-5 and TRBJ2-1; TRBD2 matches 7 bases. J lost 4 bases, V lost 2 bases, and 14 bases had no gene match. The CDR3 has 18 amino acids. CDR1 and CDR2 (germline): MNHEY, SVGAGI. The CDR3 here is CASSYAPNLAGAYNEQFF. Here the CDR3 DNA reads TGTGCCAGCAGTTACGCCCCAAACTTGGCGGGAGCTTACAATGAGCAGTTCTTC.

This clonotype occurred many times. V is TRBV6-1 and J is TRBJ1-2; possibly TRBD1 for D (6 bases). CDR3 length: 15 amino acids. V shed 5 bases and J shed 2 bases, with 15 bases lying between them. Germline CDR1 and CDR2: MNHNS and SASEGT. The CDR3 loop reads CASSRQETLNYGYTF. CDR3 nucleotides: TGTGCCAGCAGTCGACAGGAAACTTTAAACTATGGCTACACCTTC.

This clonotype came up many times. The gene calls are TRBV19 and TRBJ1-6; D might be TRBD1 (5 bases). With 2 bases removed from V and 5 bases from J, the gap between germline ends came to 10 bases. There are 15 residues in the CDR3. Germline CDR1 reads LNHDA; CDR2 reads SQIVND (reference sequence). The CDR3 DNA sequence: TGTGCCAGTAGTATAAAAGCAGGGAATAATTCACCCCTCCACTTT. This codes for CASSIKAGNNSPLHF.

To note about this clonotype: A read error may produce the germline difference seen at one junction end. The chain joins TRBV12-3 or TRBV12-4 to TRBJ1-4; a possible D gene is TRBD1 (6 bases). This CDR3 contains 12 residues. The DNA for the CDR3 is TGTGCCAGCAATTCGGACAGTGAAAAACTGTCTTTT. The encoded protein is CASNSDSEKLSF.

The rearrangement links TRBV10-2 to TRBJ2-2, with D perhaps given as TRBD1 or TRBD2 (5 bases each). From germline, CDR1 is WSHSY and CDR2 SAAADI. V was pared by 3 bases and J by 6 bases, with 11 bases between. This CDR3 has 14 residues. DNA of the CDR3: TGCGCCAGCAGTGAACTCGTGGGGGCCGGGGAGCTGTTTTTT. Its translation: CASSELVGAGELFF.

The table lists this clonotype with many counts. The chain is built from TRBV27 and TRBJ2-5; D possibly corresponds to TRBD1 (6 bases). CDR3 size: 14 residues. Per the germline V gene, CDR1 is MNHEY and CDR2 is SMNVEV (reference sequence). Trimming left V 8 bases short and J 1 base short, with 14 bases between. CDR3 bases: TGTGCCAGCTCACCCCTGGACAGCCAAGAGACCCAGTACTTC. This sequence encodes CASSPLDSQETQYF.

This clonotype was observed a handful of times. The rearrangement uses TRBV6-1 and TRBJ2-3; 9 bases are a match to TRBD2. Germline assignment: CDR1 MNHNS and CDR2 SASEGT. The V segment lost 8 bases and the J segment 2 bases; nucleotides outside the gene matches: 5. The CDR3 has 14 residues. CDR3 bases: TGTGCCAGCTGCCTAGCGGGAAACACAGATACGCAGTATTTT. Amino acids: CASCLAGNTDTQYF.

This clonotype was counted at least ten times. The V gene is TRBV20-1, the J gene TRBJ2-3; D unresolved. This CDR3 has 17 amino acids. The V end was cut by 4 bases, the J end by 1 base, with 21 bases between. In germline, CDR1 is DFQATT, CDR2 SNEGSKA (reference sequence). CDR3: CSATGPDPTPGTDTQYF. The CDR3 nucleotides are TGCAGTGCTACCGGGCCGGATCCTACCCCTGGCACAGATACGCAGTATTTT.

This clonotype was counted at least ten times. This sequence joins TRBV27 and TRBJ2-1; TRBD2 is a possible D gene (5 bases). Trimming left V 2 bases short and J 0 bases short, with 8 bases between. CDR1 MNHEY and CDR2 SMNVEV come from the germline V gene (reference sequence). CDR3 length equals 15 residues. The DNA of the CDR3 is TGTGCCAGCAGTTTACGGGATGGCTCCTACAATGAGCAGTTCTTC. It is translated as CASSLRDGSYNEQFF.

The genes are TRBV11-2 and TRBJ2-4; the D gene could be TRBD1 or TRBD2 (5 bases each). Matching the DNA end better, TRBJ2-5 makes the J call doubtful. The CDR3 totals 14 residues. Germline CDR1 SGHAT, CDR2 FQNNGV. The CDR3 reads CASSYFTWGETQYF. As DNA, the CDR3 is TGTGCCAGCAGCTACTTCACCTGGGGGGAGACCCAGTACTTC.

The genes are TRBV30 and TRBJ1-6; D gene uncertain. Trimming took 6 bases from V and 10 from J, leaving 13 bases between them. Germline CDR1 GTSNPN, CDR2 SVGIG (reference sequence). The CDR3 runs to 12 residues. The CDR3 DNA sequence: TGTGCCTGCGGACCGACTGGATCACCCCTCCACTTT. This encodes CACGPTGSPLHF. Full variable domain (rest looked up from reference TRBV30 and TRBJ1-6): SQTIHQWPATLVQPVGSPLSLECTVEGTSNPNLYWYRQAAGRGLQLLFYSVGIGQISSEVPQNLSASRPQDRQFILSSKKLLLSDSGFYLCACGPTGSPLHFGNGTRLTVT.

This clonotype was seen many times. The CDR3 DNA is TGTGCCAGCAGCTTGGGGGGAGGGTACACAGATACGCAGTATTTT. Translation: CASSLGGGYTDTQYF. This rearrangement joins TRBV5-4 to TRBJ2-3; 7 nucleotides align to TRBD2. In germline, CDR1 is SGHNT, CDR2 YYREEE (reference sequence). Unmatched junction bases numbered 3, after V lost 0 bases and J lost 2 bases. The CDR3 spans 15 residues. Based on the CDR3 plus reference TRBV5-4 and TRBJ2-3, the full variable domain is ETGVTQSPTHLIKTRGQQVTLRCSSQSGHNTVSWYQQALGQGPQFIFQYYREEENGRGNFPPRFSGLQFPNYSSELNVNALELDDSALYLCASSLGGGYTDTQYFGPGTRLTVL.

This clonotype was found a few times. The chain employs TRBV5-5 and TRBJ2-7; 7 bases align to TRBD1. Unmatched junction bases numbered 6, after V lost 4 bases and J lost 2 bases. Germline-derived CDR1 and CDR2 are SGHKS and YYEKEE (reference sequence). This CDR3 has 14 residues. This CDR3 reads CASSPDRRAYEQYF. In DNA, the CDR3 is TGTGCCAGCAGCCCGGACAGGCGGGCCTACGAGCAGTACTTC. Together with reference TRBV5-5 and TRBJ2-7, the CDR3 gives the full variable domain: DAGVTQSPTHLIKTRGQQVTLRCSPISGHKSVSWYQQVLGQGPQFIFQYYEKEERGRGNFPDRFSARQFPNYSSELNVNALLLGDSALYLCASSPDRRAYEQYFGPGTRLTVT.

The rearrangement joins TRBV6-2 or TRBV6-3 to TRBJ1-1; TRBD1 matches 7 bases. Germline loops: CDR1 MNHEY, CDR2 SVGEGT. This CDR3 contains 15 residues. The V gene end was trimmed by 6 bases and the J gene end by 4 bases; junction bases not matched to a gene: 11. CDR3 DNA: TGTGCCAGCAGGAGGGGGACAGTTGTAAGCACTGAAGCTTTCTTT. Residues: CASRRGTVVSTEAFF.

In its sample, this clonotype was seen a few times. The chain links TRBV20-1 to TRBJ2-2, with unresolved D. Germline V lookup: CDR1 DFQATT, CDR2 SNEGSKA (reference sequence). The CDR3 spans 11 residues. Trimming took 6 bases from V and 6 from J, leaving 8 bases between them. The CDR3, as DNA: TGCAGTGCAGTAGGGCCCGGGGAGCTGTTTTTT. Protein product: CSAVGPGELFF.

This clonotype was counted at least ten times. The V and J genes are TRBV9 and TRBJ2-3; 7 bases align to TRBD2. Germline V gives CDR1 SGDLS, CDR2 YYNGEE. The CDR3 sequence is 14 residues long. The junction had 10 bases not matched to a gene; V was cut back by 5 bases and J by 7 bases. CDR3 sequence (DNA): TGTGCCAGCAGTGAACTAGCGTATAAGAATACGCAGTATTTT. Its protein is CASSELAYKNTQYF.

This clonotype was detected many times. The rearrangement links TRBV6-5 to TRBJ2-1; the match to TRBD1 covers 11 bases. Germline CDR1 and CDR2: MNHEY and SVGAGI. The CDR3 totals 14 residues. The V gene end was trimmed by 4 bases and the J gene end by 10 bases; junction bases not matched to a gene: 6. The CDR3 region has the DNA TGTGCCAGCAGTTTCGGACAGGGGGCAGGGGAGCAGTTCTTC. Protein product: CASSFGQGAGEQFF.

The rearrangement uses TRBV19 and TRBJ1-1; the D is unclear. This CDR3 is 21 amino acids long. The V gene lost 5 bases and the J gene lost 0 bases, with 31 bases spanning the gap. Germline lookup yields CDR1 LNHDA and CDR2 SQIVND (reference sequence). The CDR3 is CASSPGFAISDPKPLNTEAFF. CDR3 sequence (DNA): TGTGCCAGTAGTCCTGGGTTCGCAATCTCGGACCCAAAGCCTTTGAACACTGAAGCTTTCTTT. Full variable domain (outside the CDR3, taken from reference TRBV19 and TRBJ1-1): DGGITQSPKYLFRKEGQNVTLSCEQNLNHDAMYWYRQDPGQGLRLIYYSQIVNDFQKGDIAEGYSVSREKKESFPLTVTSAQKNPTAFYLCASSPGFAISDPKPLNTEAFFGQGTRLTVV.

In this sample, this clonotype turned up many times. This chain uses TRBV10-2 with TRBJ2-1; 7 bases match TRBD2. V trimming: 6 bases; J trimming: 0 bases; junction bases outside the gene matches: 5. Germline CDR1 and CDR2: WSHSY and SAAADI. CDR3 length: 15 amino acids. CDR3 sequence (DNA): TGCGCCAGCAGCAATCGCGGGAGCTCCTACAATGAGCAGTTCTTC. It specifies CASSNRGSSYNEQFF.

At least ten counts were recorded for this clonotype. This chain joins TRBV3-1 and TRBJ1-1, with D hard to call. Germline V CDR1 and CDR2: LGHDT, YNNKEL (reference sequence). CDR3 length: 12 residues. Deletions cut 1 base from V and 5 bases from J, with 5 bases between. CDR3 nucleotide sequence: TGTGCCAGCAGCCAAGGGGGAACTGAAGCTTTCTTT. Translation: CASSQGGTEAFF.

This clonotype was detected ten times or more. The gene calls are TRBV28 and TRBJ2-7; TRBD1 might be the D (6 bases). The CDR3 is made up of 16 amino acids. CDR1 MDHEN and CDR2 SYDVKM come from the germline V gene. V was shortened by 2 bases and J by 4 bases, with 18 bases between the two germline ends. The CDR3 nucleotides read TGTGCCAGCAGTTTACTTCTTTTGGGACAAGAGTACGAGCAGTACTTC. Encoded protein: CASSLLLLGQEYEQYF.

There are many counts of this clonotype. The chain is built from TRBV11-3 and TRBJ2-3, with TRBD2 matching 8 bases. V lost 5 bases and J lost 0; bases outside the gene matches: 7. Germline values: CDR1 SGHNT, CDR2 YENEEA. CDR3 length: 16 residues. The CDR3 bases are TGTGCCAGCAGCCGATACGGGGGGGCTAGCACAGATACGCAGTATTTT. Amino acid sequence: CASSRYGGASTDTQYF.

The chain links TRBV25-1 to TRBJ1-2, with TRBD1 identical over 7 bases. The junction had 6 bases not matched to a gene; V was cut back by 3 bases and J by 8 bases. The germline V gene encodes CDR1 MGHDK and CDR2 SYGVNS. The CDR3 covers 13 residues. CDR3 loop: CASSDTGEKGYTF. Here the CDR3 DNA reads TGTGCCAGCAGTGATACAGGGGAGAAGGGCTACACCTTC.

About this clonotype: Given a far larger clone just one base away, this is likely a sequencing read error. The V gene is TRBV2, the J gene TRBJ2-7; 10 positions match TRBD2. With V trimmed by 7 bases and J by 7 bases, 13 bases remained unmatched. Looked up from germline, CDR1 is SNHLY and CDR2 is FYNNEI. There are 15 residues in the CDR3. The CDR3 DNA sequence: TGTGCCAGCATGAGGACTAGCGGAGGAAGAAATGAGCAGTACTTC. Translated: CASMRTSGGRNEQYF.

The chain has TRBV2 and TRBJ1-2; 7 positions agree with TRBD1. With V trimmed by 4 bases and J by 8 bases, 7 bases remained unmatched. Germline CDR1 SNHLY, CDR2 FYNNEI. The CDR3 extends over 13 amino acids. The CDR3 bases are TGTGCCAGCAGTGTGGAGGGGGCGCGAGGCTACACCTTC. It codes for CASSVEGARGYTF. Based on the CDR3 plus reference TRBV2 and TRBJ1-2, the full variable domain is EPEVTQTPSHQVTQMGQEVILRCVPISNHLYFYWYRQILGQKVEFLVSFYNNEISEKSEIFDDQFSVERPDGSNFTLKIRSTKLEDSAMYFCASSVEGARGYTFGSGTRLTVV.